These T cell receptor beta chains were read from a single sample in a study of memory CD4+ T cells and cytomegalovirus serostatus. TCRdb keeps only in-frame clones here, not all; method: immunoSEQ multiplex PCR. The repertoire includes nearly 50,000 clones, about 77% of them detected once, and roughly 0.76% sits in the top ten. Sequenced: memory CD4+ T cells from blood. These receptors were collected from an adult in good health and CMV-seronegative. The CDR3 runs from the conserved cysteine through the conserved F or W. The D gene is left open where the match is weak. Clone size appears in some rows only: once, few, many, or a class for an expanded clone.

TRBV6-6	TRBJ1-5	NA	NA	TGTGCCAGCAGTTACCTTAGAGGGAATCAGCCCCAGCATTTT	CASSYLRGNQPQHF
TRBV5-4	TRBJ1-2	TRBD1	NA	TGTGCCAGCAGCTCGGACAGGGGGGGAAACTATGGCTACACCTTC	CASSSDRGGNYGYTF
TRBV5-1	TRBJ1-1	NA	NA	TGCGCCAGCAGCTTGGGGCAGAGGGGGGACACTGAAGCTTTCTTT	CASSLGQRGDTEAFF
TRBV6-5	TRBJ2-5	NA	NA	TGTGCCAGCGGGTTTAGACTAGAAGAGACCCAGTACTTC	CASGFRLEETQYF
TRBV6-5	TRBJ1-2	NA	once	TGTGCCAGTGGTCGGGGAGGGGAAGACTATGGCTACACCTTC	CASGRGGEDYGYTF
TRBV6-1	TRBJ1-1	NA	NA	TGTGCCAGCAAAAAGGACATCTATACTGAAGCTTTCTTT	CASKKDIYTEAFF
TRBV4-1	TRBJ2-3	TRBD1	NA	TGCGCCAGCAGCCAGGGACAGTTCACAGATACGCAGTATTTT	CASSQGQFTDTQYF
TRBV2	TRBJ1-1	NA	once	TGTGCCAGCAGTGAAAGCGGGAACACTGAAGCTTTCTTT	CASSESGNTEAFF
TRBV30	TRBJ1-5	TRBD1	NA	TGTGCCTGGAGTGTACAAGGGACAGGATACAATCAGCCCCAGCATTTT	CAWSVQGTGYNQPQHF
TRBV9	TRBJ2-1	TRBD2	NA	TGTGCCAGCAGCGGATCAGCGGGGGTAGACTACAATGAGCAGTTCTTC	CASSGSAGVDYNEQFF
TRBV7-9	TRBJ2-3	TRBD2	NA	TGTGCCAGCAGCGATCACTTACTAGCGGCCTTCACAGATACGCAGTATTTT	CASSDHLLAAFTDTQYF
TRBV25-1	TRBJ2-7	NA	NA	TGTGCCAGCAGTGGTGACCCCGGCAGGGCTTACGAGCAGTACTTC	CASSGDPGRAYEQYF
TRBV2	TRBJ1-2	TRBD1	few	TGTGCCAGCAGTACCGGGACAGCCTATGGCTACACCTTC	CASSTGTAYGYTF
TRBV5-6	TRBJ1-1	NA	NA	TGTGCCAGCAGCTCAACCATCCGGGACACGGGTCGAGGGGCTTTCTTT	CASSSTIRDTGRGAFF
TRBV11-2	TRBJ2-7	TRBD1	NA	TGTGCCAGCAGCTTAGCCGGACAGGTTGGAGGGCAGTACTTC	CASSLAGQVGGQYF
TRBV5-4	TRBJ2-2	NA	NA	TGTGCCAGCAGCGCCGGGACACTGAACACCGGGGAGCTGTTTTTT	CASSAGTLNTGELFF
TRBV6-5	TRBJ2-7	NA	NA	TGTGCCAGCAGCCCAGGAGGGGGTTCCCCGTACGAGCAGTACTTC	CASSPGGGSPYEQYF
TRBV2	TRBJ1-2	NA	NA	TGTGCCAGCAGTGAAGCGCGGCAGTCACACTATGGCTACACCTTC	CASSEARQSHYGYTF
TRBV5-1	TRBJ2-1	TRBD1	NA	TGCGCCAGCAGCTGGACAGGGGAGGCCTACAATGAGCAGTTCTTC	CASSWTGEAYNEQFF
TRBV4-2	TRBJ2-1	TRBD2	NA	TGTGCCAGCAGCCGCCTGACTAGCGGGAGGGACAATGAGCAGTTCTTC	CASSRLTSGRDNEQFF
TRBV28	TRBJ1-2	NA	NA	TGTGCCAGCAGCCCACAGCCCGATGGCTACACCTTC	CASSPQPDGYTF
TRBV7-9	TRBJ1-1	NA	NA	TGTGCCAGCAGCTTGAGTCCGGAAAACACTGAAGCTTTCTTT	CASSLSPENTEAFF
TRBV28	TRBJ2-2	NA	NA	TGTGCCAGCAGTTTTGCCCAAACCTACACCGGGGAGCTGTTTTTT	CASSFAQTYTGELFF
TRBV29-1	TRBJ2-3	TRBD2	NA	TGCAGCGTCGGGACTAGCGGGAGGGCAGATACGCAGTATTTT	CSVGTSGRADTQYF
TRBV7-8	TRBJ1-1	NA	few	TGTGCCAGCAGCTTAGCAACAGGGTGGGAGAACACTGAAGCTTTCTTT	CASSLATGWENTEAFF
TRBV7-9	TRBJ2-7	TRBD2	few	TGTGCCAGCAGCTATGTCCCGGGACTAGCGGGGGGCCTTTACGAGCAGTACTTC	CASSYVPGLAGGLYEQYF
TRBV2	TRBJ2-1	NA	NA	TGTGCCAGCCTACGTAAACCTTTCAATGAGCAGTTCTTC	CASLRKPFNEQFF
TRBV27	TRBJ2-3	TRBD2	NA	TGTGCCAGCAGTTCCTTCCGCGGGAGGCCCACAGATACGCAGTATTTT	CASSSFRGRPTDTQYF
TRBV9	TRBJ1-1	TRBD1	few	TGTGCCAGCAGCTTTAGGACAGGAAACACTGAAGCTTTCTTT	CASSFRTGNTEAFF
TRBV6-1	TRBJ2-7	TRBD2	few	TGTGCCAGCAGTGTGTCGACTAGCGGGGTGGCCTACGAGCAGTACTTC	CASSVSTSGVAYEQYF
TRBV2	TRBJ1-1	NA	NA	TGTGCCAGCGTCAAACTACTGCCTGGGAACACTGAAGCTTTCTTT	CASVKLLPGNTEAFF
TRBV28	TRBJ2-7	TRBD1	NA	TGTGCCAGCAGTTTACCGGGACAGGGGCCGGACGAGCAGTACTTC	CASSLPGQGPDEQYF
TRBV2	TRBJ2-3	NA	NA	TGTGCCAGCAGTGTACGGGAAACAGATACGCAGTATTTT	CASSVRETDTQYF
TRBV7-2	TRBJ2-2	NA	NA	TGTGCCAGCAGCTTCGCGGGACGGTCGGTCCCCGGGGAGCTGTTTTTT	CASSFAGRSVPGELFF
TRBV7-2	TRBJ1-2	NA	once	TGTGCCAGCAGCCCGGACAGAAACTATGGCTACACCTTC	CASSPDRNYGYTF
TRBV6-1	TRBJ1-5	NA	NA	TGTGCCAGCAGTGTCCAGGGGAGCAATCAGCCCCAGCATTTT	CASSVQGSNQPQHF
TRBV28	TRBJ2-7	NA	once	TGTGCCAGCAGTTCTACAGGGAACCCTAACCCTCAATACTCCTACGAGCAGTACTTC	CASSSTGNPNPQYSYEQYF
TRBV4-2	TRBJ2-6	NA	medium-sized	TGTGCCAGCAGCCAAGGGGGTGCTAGAGATGGGGCCAACGTCCTGACTTTC	CASSQGGARDGANVLTF
TRBV11-2	TRBJ2-5	NA	NA	TGTGCCAGCAGCGGAGGTTATACTCAAGAGACCCAGTACTTC	CASSGGYTQETQYF
TRBV5-1	TRBJ2-3	TRBD2	NA	TGCGCCAGCAGCGTAAGCGGGGCCCGCACAGATACGCAGTATTTT	CASSVSGARTDTQYF
TRBV29-1	TRBJ1-1	NA	NA	TGCAGCGCCCATATAGGGTTTCGGGACACTGAAGCTTTCTTT	CSAHIGFRDTEAFF
TRBV5-6	TRBJ2-1	TRBD1	NA	TGTGCCAGCAGCTTGGTAGGGGGCTTAACCAGGGACAATGAGCAGTTCTTC	CASSLVGGLTRDNEQFF
TRBV30	TRBJ2-7	TRBD1	few	TGTGCCTGGAGAGACAGGGGTGTGCAGTACTTC	CAWRDRGVQYF
TRBV4-1	TRBJ1-3	TRBD1	NA	TGCGCCAGCAGCCAGGGCCCCGGGACAGCCATAAGCTCTGGAAACACCATATATTTT	CASSQGPGTAISSGNTIYF
TRBV6-5	TRBJ1-1	NA	once	TGTGCCAGCACCGTTTATTATAAGGGGAACACTGAAGCTTTCTTT	CASTVYYKGNTEAFF
TRBV2	TRBJ2-1	NA	few	TGTGCCAGCAGTGAGGGCGGGTTCTCCTACAATGAGCAGTTCTTC	CASSEGGFSYNEQFF
TRBV10-3	TRBJ1-1	TRBD1	NA	TGTGCCATCAGCGGACAGGGGAACACTGAAGCTTTCTTT	CAISGQGNTEAFF
TRBV30	TRBJ2-7	TRBD2	NA	TGTGCCTGGAGTCCCGGACTAGCCTCCTACGAGCAGTACTTC	CAWSPGLASYEQYF
TRBV6-5	TRBJ2-7	TRBD1	NA	TGTGCCAGCAGTCGACAGGGTTCCTACGAGCAGTACTTC	CASSRQGSYEQYF
TRBV5-1	TRBJ1-3	NA	few	TGCGCCAGCTGGGGGGCTCCACCCCTTCCTTGGCACTCTGGAAACACCATATATTTT	CASWGAPPLPWHSGNTIYF
TRBV6-5	TRBJ1-2	NA	NA	TGTGCCAGCAGGAGGAGGGGCCACTATGGCTACACCTTC	CASRRRGHYGYTF
TRBV27	TRBJ2-1	TRBD2	NA	TGTGCCAGCAGTTCCCGACGACTAGCGGGATACAATGAGCAGTTCTTC	CASSSRRLAGYNEQFF